Below are 21 T cell receptor beta chains sequenced from a single sample in a study of T cell responses to AZD1222 COVID-19 vaccine (dated by TCRdb to about 2021). What this sample's time point label stands for: baseline before first vaccination. The method was the immunoSEQ multiplex PCR assay. The source is immuneACCESS, and TCRdb retained only in-frame sequences with V and J called. Part of the clones is not carried over; for the studies checked, unresolved V genes explain less than half of this, and the remainder is unexplained. In all, the sample holds 120,000 to 150,000 clones, and 91% of those were seen once. Approximately 1.5% of the sample is in the top ten clones. Sample: peripheral blood, taken on day 0 of AZD1222 vaccination. The receptors originated from an adult in good health.

The CDR3 sequence: CASRRQVYNEQFF. The CDR3 DNA sequence: TGTGCCAGCAGGCGACAGGTCTACAATGAGCAGTTCTTC. This sequence joins TRBV12-3 or TRBV12-4 and TRBJ2-1; possibly TRBD1 for D (6 bases). The V end lost 6 bases, the J end lost 3 bases, and 9 bases lay between the germline ends. The CDR3 extends over 13 amino acids.

This clone has a handful of counts. V and J are TRBV20-1 and TRBJ1-3, with unresolved D. The length of the CDR3 is 11 residues. V was clipped by 5 bases and J by 8 bases, with 10 bases between them. The germline V gene encodes CDR1 DFQATT and CDR2 SNEGSKA (reference sequence). The CDR3 DNA reads TGCAGTGCTGGCCTAGGAGACACCATATATTTT. Translating gives CSAGLGDTIYF.

This chain uses TRBV11-3 with TRBJ2-1, with D tentatively TRBD1 (5 bases). The CDR3 is made up of 18 amino acids. Deletions cut 5 bases from V and 8 bases from J, with 28 bases between. Germline V gene data show CDR1 as SGHNT and CDR2 as YENEEA. The CDR3 bases are TGTGCCAGCAGCCATCCCCCTGCCGGACACCTTAGTTGGGATGAGCAGTTCTTC. This gives the protein CASSHPPAGHLSWDEQFF.

V and J are TRBV6-5 and TRBJ1-2, with D perhaps TRBD1 (5 bases). The V end was cut by 10 bases, the J end by 0 bases, with 9 bases between. CDR3 length: 12 amino acids. Per germline, CDR1 MNHEY and CDR2 SVGAGI. DNA for the CDR3: TGTGCCACAAAGGGGACTAACTATGGCTACACCTTC. Protein sequence: CATKGTNYGYTF.

This clone was seen ten or more times. This rearrangement joins TRBV4-3 to TRBJ2-4, with D perhaps given as TRBD1 or TRBD2 (5 bases each). V was cut by 0 bases and J by 9 bases, with 9 bases left in between. Germline lookup yields CDR1 LGHNA and CDR2 YSLEER. The CDR3 length is 13 residues. The CDR3 is CASSQDSGSIQYF. The DNA for the CDR3 is TGCGCCAGCAGCCAAGATTCAGGGAGCATTCAGTACTTC.

The chain has TRBV12-2 and TRBJ1-3. TRBV12-2 counts as a pseudogene. The CDR3 contains 16 residues. CDR3 DNA sequence: TGTGCAAGTCGCTTAGAGGTGGGTCCGTCTGGAAACACCATATATTTT. This translates into CASRLEVGPSGNTIYF.

The J gene is TRBJ2-7, the V gene TRBV30; weak D call: TRBD2 (5 bases). CDR1 is GTSNPN and CDR2 is SVGIG in the germline V gene (reference sequence). The CDR3 loop spans 12 amino acids. V gave up 0 bases and J gave up 4 bases, with 7 bases separating them. CDR3: CAWSVSGYEQYF. The DNA for the CDR3 is TGTGCCTGGAGTGTAAGCGGTTACGAGCAGTACTTC.

This chain uses TRBV5-1 with TRBJ2-2, with 10 nucleotides matching TRBD2. The CDR3 is 16 amino acids. From germline, CDR1 is SGHRS and CDR2 YFSETQ. V lost 0 bases and J lost 5; bases outside the gene matches: 4. This chain's CDR3 is CASSLGTSGGTGELFF. In DNA form, the CDR3 reads TGCGCCAGCAGCTTGGGGACTAGCGGCGGGACCGGGGAGCTGTTTTTT.

J is TRBJ2-3 and V is TRBV27; a weak D match, TRBD1 (7 bases). This CDR3 is built from 23 residues. Germline V gene lookup returns CDR1 MNHEY and CDR2 SMNVEV (reference sequence). Trimming stripped 5 bases from V and 5 bases from J, with 41 bases between. CDR3 amino acids: CASSLTPTGTGPKGGRIGDTQYF. The CDR3 DNA is TGTGCCAGCAGTCTAACCCCGACAGGGACGGGCCCGAAGGGGGGCCGAATTGGAGATACGCAGTATTTT.

This chain joins TRBV2 and TRBJ1-5, with 9 bases aligning to TRBD1. CDR3 length: 14 residues. Losses at the gene ends were 6 bases for V and 4 bases for J; bases not matched to a gene: 4. Germline loops: CDR1 SNHLY, CDR2 FYNNEI. The CDR3 coding sequence is TGTGCCAGCAGGGACAGGGGCGGAAATCAGCCCCAGCATTTT. As protein: CASRDRGGNQPQHF. Looking up the rest from reference TRBV2 and TRBJ1-5 gives the full variable domain: EPEVTQTPSHQVTQMGQEVILRCVPISNHLYFYWYRQILGQKVEFLVSFYNNEISEKSEIFDDQFSVERPDGSNFTLKIRSTKLEDSAMYFCASRDRGGNQPQHFGDGTRLSIL.

The rearrangement joins TRBV19 to TRBJ1-4, with D possibly matching TRBD1 (5 bases). Germline CDR1 and CDR2: LNHDA and SQIVND (reference sequence). Trimming cost V 8 bases and J 3 bases, with 13 bases left between them. The CDR3 runs 14 residues. The CDR3 DNA follows: TGTGCCAGTGGGCCGGGGGTGGCTAATGAAAAACTGTTTTTT. It translates to CASGPGVANEKLFF. The entire variable domain, with the rest obtained from reference TRBV19 and TRBJ1-4, is as follows: DGGITQSPKYLFRKEGQNVTLSCEQNLNHDAMYWYRQDPGQGLRLIYYSQIVNDFQKGDIAEGYSVSREKKESFPLTVTSAQKNPTAFYLCASGPGVANEKLFFGSGTQLSVL.

The chain combines TRBV5-4 with TRBJ1-1; D may be TRBD1 (6 bases). The germline V gene has CDR1 SGHNT and CDR2 YYREEE (reference sequence). V was cut by 0 bases and J by 5 bases, with 17 bases left in between. The CDR3 is made up of 16 amino acids. CDR3 sequence: CASSLAGGGAQTEAFF. CDR3 nucleotide sequence: TGTGCCAGCAGCTTGGCCGGTGGGGGGGCGCAGACTGAAGCTTTCTTT.

The chain employs TRBV27 and TRBJ2-7; 11 nucleotides match TRBD2. Germline CDR1 is MNHEY and CDR2 is SMNVEV (reference sequence). V trimming: 5 bases; J trimming: 7 bases; junction bases outside the gene matches: 10. This CDR3 has 15 residues. The CDR3 coding sequence is TGTGCCAGCAGTACCTTAGCGGGAGGGCCTCGAGAGCAGTACTTC. Translating gives CASSTLAGGPREQYF.

This rearrangement joins TRBV9 to TRBJ2-2, with TRBD2 matching 8 bases. CDR1 is SGDLS and CDR2 is YYNGEE in the germline V gene. The CDR3 runs 17 residues. Losses at the gene ends were 0 bases for V and 4 bases for J; bases not matched to a gene: 8. CDR3 sequence (DNA): TGTGCCAGCAGCGTAGCTCGAGCGGGAGTGGTCACCGGGGAGCTGTTTTTT. Encoded protein: CASSVARAGVVTGELFF.

The CDR3 is CASSQNGVDGYTF. In DNA, the CDR3 is TGTGCCAGCAGCCAGAACGGTGTGGATGGCTACACCTTC. The V and J genes are TRBV11-3 and TRBJ1-2; no clear D. CDR3 length equals 13 residues. The ends were cut back, 5 bases at V and 6 bases at J, with 13 bases in the middle. Germline V gene lookup returns CDR1 SGHNT and CDR2 YENEEA. Full variable domain (remainder filled in from reference TRBV11-3 and TRBJ1-2): EAGVVQSPRYKIIEKKQPVAFWCNPISGHNTLYWYLQNLGQGPELLIRYENEEAVDDSQLPKDRFSAERLKGVDSTLKIQPAELGDSAVYLCASSQNGVDGYTFGSGTRLTVV.

The chain recombines TRBV28 with TRBJ1-1; D is unresolved. CDR3 length equals 14 residues. Germline CDR1 MDHEN, CDR2 SYDVKM. Deletions cut 2 bases from V and 0 bases from J, with 7 bases between. CDR3 nucleotide sequence: TGTGCCAGCAGTTTAGACGGCCTGAACACTGAAGCTTTCTTT. It codes for CASSLDGLNTEAFF.

V gene TRBV11-2 combines with J gene TRBJ2-1; 10 nucleotides align to TRBD2. CDR1 is SGHAT, CDR2 FQNNGV, per germline. The CDR3 spans 17 residues. The J segment lost 7 bases and the V segment lost 4 bases, leaving 13 bases of the junction unmatched. The CDR3 nucleotides are TGTGCCAGCAGCTCGGTAGGTAGCGGGAGGTTTGCTAATGAGCAGTTCTTC. It translates to CASSSVGSGRFANEQFF.

CDR3 loop: CATSRVLAGGNNEQFF. CDR3 coding DNA: TGTGCCACCAGCAGGGTGTTGGCGGGAGGGAACAATGAGCAGTTCTTC. V usage is TRBV15 and J usage is TRBJ2-1; TRBD2 agrees at 9 bases. Per germline, CDR1 LNHNV and CDR2 YYDKDF (reference sequence). The ends lost 3 bases at V and 5 bases at J; junction bases unmatched: 8. The CDR3 has 16 residues.

A single count supports this clone. V and J are TRBV14 and TRBJ2-5; D not certain. The germline gives CDR1 SGHDN, CDR2 FVKESK. Trimming cost V 1 base and J 1 base, with 10 bases left between them. The CDR3 sequence is 15 residues long. This CDR3 reads CASSQVPRGQETQYF. The CDR3 DNA sequence: TGTGCCAGCAGCCAAGTCCCTCGTGGCCAAGAGACCCAGTACTTC.

This clone appeared once. The chain combines TRBV5-1 with TRBJ2-1; D remains unclear. The CDR3 is 15 amino acids. Germline V gives CDR1 SGHRS, CDR2 YFSETQ. Trimming cost V 0 bases and J 0 bases, with 7 bases left between them. The CDR3 bases are TGCGCCAGCAGCTTGGAATCTAGCTCCTACAATGAGCAGTTCTTC. This codes for CASSLESSSYNEQFF.

In this sample, this clone turned up once. V gene TRBV4-3 combines with J gene TRBJ2-3; D is possibly TRBD1 or TRBD2 (8 bases each). Germline CDR1 is LGHNA and CDR2 is YSLEER. The CDR3 has 18 amino acids. With 0 bases removed from V and 5 bases from J, the gap between germline ends came to 21 bases. The CDR3 nucleotides are TGCGCCAGCAGCCAAGAGCAGGGGGCATGGCTAGCGGGAGATACGCAGTATTTT. As protein: CASSQEQGAWLAGDTQYF.